Sequencing of this T cell receptor (beta chain) was carried out in a study of type 1 regulatory T cells. Germline V CDR1 and CDR2: DFQATT, SNEGSKA (reference sequence). The CDR3 is 16 residues long. V was pared by 4 bases and J by 4 bases, with 11 bases of the junction left unmatched. Only a few counts were recorded for this clonotype. TCRdb used MiXCR to reprocess the reads, holding one entry per CDR3 protein. The data contain 80,000 to 100,000 distinct CDR3 sequences, around a third of them singletons. The source material was CD4+ T cells, either the whole sample or a sorted fraction (not recorded which). This sequence was found in a human donor in good health. The chain uses TRBV20-1 and TRBJ2-3; 10 bases agree with TRBD2. The CDR3 region is CSATYPAGGNPDTQYF. Here the CDR3 DNA reads TGCAGTGCTACATATCCAGCGGGAGGGAATCCAGATACGCAGTATTTT.